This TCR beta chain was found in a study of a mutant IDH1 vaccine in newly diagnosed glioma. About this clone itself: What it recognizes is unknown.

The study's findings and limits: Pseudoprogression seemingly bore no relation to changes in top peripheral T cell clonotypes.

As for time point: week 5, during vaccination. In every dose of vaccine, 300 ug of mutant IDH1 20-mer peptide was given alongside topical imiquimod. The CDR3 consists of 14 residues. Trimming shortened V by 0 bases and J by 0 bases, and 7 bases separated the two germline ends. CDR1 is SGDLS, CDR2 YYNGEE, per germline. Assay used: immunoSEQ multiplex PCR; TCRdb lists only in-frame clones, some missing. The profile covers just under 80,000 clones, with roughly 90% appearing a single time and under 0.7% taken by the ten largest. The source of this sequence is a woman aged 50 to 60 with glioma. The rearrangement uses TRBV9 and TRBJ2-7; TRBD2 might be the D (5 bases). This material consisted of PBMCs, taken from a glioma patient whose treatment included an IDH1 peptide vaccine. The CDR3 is CASSVDGSSYEQYF. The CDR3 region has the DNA TGTGCCAGCAGCGTAGATGGGAGCTCCTACGAGCAGTACTTC.